The 30 T cell receptor beta chains listed next were all sequenced from one sample in a study of T cell responses to AZD1222 COVID-19 vaccine. TCRdb's table, derived via immunoSEQ multiplex PCR, lists solely in-frame clones and lacks some. The sample contains 100,000 to 150,000 clones, around 89% of which appear only once. The sample here was peripheral blood, taken 28 days after the second AZD1222 dose. Receptor source: an adult who received the AZD1222 COVID-19 vaccine.

This clone is a singleton in its sample. This chain uses TRBV7-6 with TRBJ1-1; no clear D gene. The CDR3 is 9 residues long. Per the germline V gene, CDR1 is SGHVS and CDR2 is FNYEAQ. The ends were cut back, 1 base at V and 9 bases at J, with 0 bases in the middle. The CDR3, as DNA: TGTGCCAGCAGCTTAGAAGCTTTCTTT. Translated, it gives CASSLEAFF.

This chain uses TRBV6-4 with TRBJ2-3, with D perhaps matching TRBD2 (6 bases). Germline CDR1 reads MRHNA; CDR2 reads SNTAGT. Trimming pared 2 bases from V and 1 base from J, leaving 10 bases between. This CDR3 region has 15 residues. CDR3 bases: TGTGCCAGCAGTGACGCCCCGGGAGGCACAGATACGCAGTATTTT. Translating it yields CASSDAPGGTDTQYF.

This clone was found a few times. At one end, the junction sequence differs from germline, possibly due to a read error. The chain combines TRBV28 with TRBJ2-7; D perhaps matches TRBD2 (6 bases). Looked up from germline, CDR1 is MDHEN and CDR2 is SYDVKM. The CDR3 covers 12 residues. In nucleotides, the CDR3 is TGTGCCAGCAGCTCGGGACTCTCCCCGACGGGATTC. It translates to CASSSGLSPTGF.

The J gene is TRBJ1-1, the V gene TRBV2, with TRBD1 identical over 9 bases. CDR3 length equals 14 residues. V shed 6 bases, J shed 1 base, and the junction held 3 bases outside the gene matches. Germline assignment: CDR1 SNHLY and CDR2 FYNNEI. This CDR3 reads CASRGQGANTEAFF. The CDR3, as DNA: TGTGCCAGCAGGGGACAGGGTGCGAACACTGAAGCTTTCTTT.

This clone was counted only a few times. The chain couples TRBV7-3 to TRBJ2-1; D remains ambiguous. V was trimmed by 2 bases and J by 5 bases, leaving 16 bases between them. From germline, CDR1 is SGHTA and CDR2 FQGTGA. The CDR3 length is 16 residues. The CDR3 coding sequence is TGTGCCAGCAGCTTATACCTGGCAGGCCCTAACAATGAGCAGTTCTTC. This encodes CASSLYLAGPNNEQFF. Filled out from reference TRBV7-3 and TRBJ2-1, the complete variable domain reads GAGVSQTPSNKVTEKGKYVELRCDPISGHTALYWYRQSLGQGPEFLIYFQGTGAADDSGLPNDRFFAVRPEGSVSTLKIQRTERGDSAVYLCASSLYLAGPNNEQFFGPGTRLTVL.

This clone was recorded once. The rearrangement joins TRBV7-3 to TRBJ2-3; D may be TRBD2 (6 bases). Germline V gives CDR1 SGHTA, CDR2 FQGTGA. V lost 5 bases, J lost 0 bases, and 9 bases lay in between. The CDR3 has 14 amino acids. In nucleotides, the CDR3 is TGTGCCAGCAGCCACGGGACTAGCACAGATACGCAGTATTTT. Protein: CASSHGTSTDTQYF.

The V gene is TRBV9, the J gene TRBJ2-5, with D perhaps TRBD1 (6 bases). From germline, CDR1 is SGDLS and CDR2 YYNGEE. This CDR3 contains 15 residues. Trimming shortened V by 0 bases and J by 8 bases, and 17 bases separated the two germline ends. CDR3 sequence reads: CASSVGQGSQGTQYF. CDR3 in DNA: TGTGCCAGCAGCGTAGGGCAGGGGTCCCAAGGAACCCAGTACTTC.

The chain uses TRBV28 and TRBJ1-2, with D unclear. There are 15 residues in the CDR3. Between the trimmed V and J ends, which lost 11 bases and 0 bases, there was a span of 19 bases. The germline V gene has CDR1 MDHEN and CDR2 SYDVKM. The CDR3 spells CAVRVDFKANYGYTF. CDR3 DNA: TGTGCCGTTCGAGTCGACTTCAAAGCTAACTATGGCTACACCTTC.

This clone has a single count. The chain carries TRBV7-8 and TRBJ2-7, with unresolved D. V was cut by 2 bases and J by 4 bases, with 6 bases left in between. The CDR3 consists of 12 residues. Germline CDR1 SGHVS, CDR2 FQNEAQ. Here the CDR3 DNA reads TGTGCCAGCAGCTTAATGTTGTACGAGCAGTACTTC. This gives the protein CASSLMLYEQYF. The full variable domain, its missing parts supplied by reference TRBV7-8 and TRBJ2-7, is GAGVSQSPRYKVAKRGQDVALRCDPISGHVSLFWYQQALGQGPEFLTYFQNEAQLDKSGLPSDRFFAERPEGSVSTLKIQRTQQEDSAVYLCASSLMLYEQYFGPGTRLTVT.

The chain carries TRBV30 and TRBJ1-4, with a tentative D call TRBD1 (6 bases). This CDR3 contains 12 residues. Germline V lookup: CDR1 GTSNPN, CDR2 SVGIG (reference sequence). The V end was cut by 4 bases, the J end by 10 bases, with 13 bases between. CDR3 sequence: CAWNFEGGKLFF. CDR3 bases: TGTGCCTGGAATTTCGAGGGGGGAAAACTGTTTTTT. The full variable domain, completed using reference TRBV30 and TRBJ1-4, is SQTIHQWPATLVQPVGSPLSLECTVEGTSNPNLYWYRQAAGRGLQLLFYSVGIGQISSEVPQNLSASRPQDRQFILSSKKLLLSDSGFYLCAWNFEGGKLFFGSGTQLSVL.

The rearrangement links TRBV6-4 to TRBJ1-4; no firm D call. CDR3 length: 13 amino acids. The V end lost 3 bases, the J end lost 3 bases, and 5 bases lay between the germline ends. Germline V gives CDR1 MRHNA, CDR2 SNTAGT. The chain's CDR3 is CASSESANEKLFF. The CDR3 DNA reads TGTGCCAGCAGTGAATCAGCTAATGAAAAACTGTTTTTT.

V gene TRBV6-2 or TRBV6-3 combines with J gene TRBJ2-7, with no clear D. The germline CDR1 and CDR2 sequences are MNHEY and SVGEGT. This CDR3 comprises 11 residues. The V gene lost 5 bases and the J gene lost 4 bases, with 6 bases spanning the gap. CDR3 bases: TGTGCCAGCAGTATCAAATACGAGCAGTACTTC. Its translation: CASSIKYEQYF.

This chain links TRBV12-5 with TRBJ1-1, with D perhaps TRBD1 (6 bases). Germline values: CDR1 LGHNT, CDR2 FRNRAP. The CDR3 contains 13 residues. Trimming shortened V by 6 bases and J by 6 bases, and 14 bases separated the two germline ends. The CDR3, as DNA: TGTGCTAGTGGAAAGGGGGGAAGTCCTGAAGCTTTCTTT. Translation: CASGKGGSPEAFF.

The chain is built from TRBV7-3 and TRBJ2-7; 8 nucleotides agree with TRBD2. Trimming at V came to 5 bases and at J to 6 bases, leaving 9 bases not matched to a gene. The length of the CDR3 is 14 residues. Looked up from germline, CDR1 is SGHTA and CDR2 is FQGTGA. The CDR3 spells CASSQTGGPGEQYF. The CDR3 DNA reads as TGTGCCAGCAGCCAAACGGGGGGGCCGGGCGAGCAGTACTTC. The entire variable domain, with the rest obtained from reference TRBV7-3 and TRBJ2-7, is as follows: GAGVSQTPSNKVTEKGKYVELRCDPISGHTALYWYRQSLGQGPEFLIYFQGTGAADDSGLPNDRFFAVRPEGSVSTLKIQRTERGDSAVYLCASSQTGGPGEQYFGPGTRLTVT.

This clone is a singleton in its sample. The CDR3 is CASSYPDRANTGELFF. CDR3 bases: TGTGCCAGCAGTTACCCGGACAGGGCGAACACCGGGGAGCTGTTTTTT. The chain links TRBV6-5 to TRBJ2-2; 8 bases align to TRBD1. Trimming cost V 2 bases and J 0 bases; bases outside gene matches: 2. The germline V gene has CDR1 MNHEY and CDR2 SVGAGI. The CDR3 is made up of 16 amino acids.

This clone was seen only a few times. V is TRBV29-1 and J is TRBJ2-1; either TRBD1 or TRBD2 may supply D (5 bases each). Germline V CDR1 and CDR2: SQVTM, ANQGSEA. The CDR3 spans 15 residues. Trimming removed 6 bases at V and 10 bases at J, with 25 bases between. The CDR3 DNA follows: TGCAGCGTCGGGAAACCGGGCCCCGGGGCTAAGGAGCAGTTCTTC. This translates into CSVGKPGPGAKEQFF.

The chain couples TRBV5-5 to TRBJ2-3; D is unresolved. CDR1 and CDR2 (germline): SGHKS, YYEKEE (reference sequence). V lost 2 bases and J lost 2, with 9 bases in between. This CDR3 has 14 residues. Here the CDR3 reads CASSFEGNTDTQYF. The CDR3 DNA reads as TGTGCCAGCAGCTTCGAAGGGAACACAGATACGCAGTATTTT.

The chain recombines TRBV7-8 with TRBJ2-3; 7 nucleotides match TRBD2. The CDR3 totals 13 residues. CDR1 and CDR2 (germline): SGHVS, FQNEAQ. DNA of the CDR3: TGTGCAACGGCGGGGGAGAGCACAGATACGCAGTATTTT. This encodes CATAGESTDTQYF.

The chain is built from TRBV18 and TRBJ2-3; 8 bases line up with TRBD2. Germline trimming cut 2 bases from V and 3 bases from J; bases unmatched to any gene: 4. Germline V gene lookup returns CDR1 KGHSH and CDR2 LQKENI. The length of the CDR3 is 15 residues. The CDR3 reads CASSPVSGGTDTQYF. In nucleotides, the CDR3 is TGTGCCAGCTCACCAGTGAGCGGGGGTACAGATACGCAGTATTTT.

Details on this clone: Other DNA sequences of this sample code for an identical CDR3. This chain joins TRBV11-2 and TRBJ1-6, with D perhaps TRBD1 (5 bases). The length of the CDR3 is 15 residues. CDR1 is SGHAT, CDR2 FQNNGV, per germline. The ends were cut back, 1 base at V and 7 bases at J, with 11 bases in the middle. This CDR3 reads CASSLAPGMNSPLHF. In DNA, the CDR3 is TGTGCCAGCAGCTTAGCCCCAGGGATGAATTCACCCCTCCACTTT.

This chain uses TRBV10-3 with TRBJ2-7; 11 bases are shared with TRBD2. Per the germline V gene, CDR1 is ENHRY and CDR2 is SYGVKD. V trimming: 3 bases; J trimming: 4 bases; junction bases outside the gene matches: 8. The CDR3 runs 16 residues. CDR3 protein: CAISDWLAGGLYEQYF. CDR3 DNA sequence: TGTGCCATCAGTGATTGGCTAGCGGGAGGTCTATACGAGCAGTACTTC.

CDR3 sequence (DNA): TGTGCCAGCAGATCTCCGGGACAGGGGTATCAGTACTTC. Its protein product is CASRSPGQGYQYF. This chain links TRBV25-1 with TRBJ2-7, with TRBD1 identical over 10 bases. Per the germline V gene, CDR1 is MGHDK and CDR2 is SYGVNS. The trim removed 6 bases at V and 10 bases at J, leaving 9 bases unmatched. The CDR3 runs 13 residues.

The gene calls are TRBV6-2 or TRBV6-3 and TRBJ2-6; 7 nucleotides match TRBD1. Germline V gene data show CDR1 as MNHEY and CDR2 as SVGEGT. V was pared by 3 bases and J by 0 bases, with 8 bases of the junction left unmatched. This CDR3 has 18 residues. The CDR3 protein is CASSYVGDSFSGANVLTF. Here the CDR3 DNA reads TGTGCCAGCAGTTATGTGGGGGACAGCTTCTCTGGGGCCAACGTCCTGACTTTC.

The chain couples TRBV24-1 to TRBJ2-1; D gene uncertain. The V and J ends lost 5 bases and 7 bases respectively, with 8 bases between them. This CDR3 contains 12 residues. From germline, CDR1 is KGHDR and CDR2 SFDVKD. Here the CDR3 DNA reads TGTGCCACCAGTGGGTCCCGTAATGAGCAGTTCTTC. As protein: CATSGSRNEQFF.

The chain carries TRBV5-4 and TRBJ2-5, with 13 bases aligning to TRBD2. This CDR3 is built from 15 residues. With V trimmed by 3 bases and J by 5 bases, 4 bases remained unmatched. The germline V gene encodes CDR1 SGHNT and CDR2 YYREEE (reference sequence). This chain's CDR3 is CASSSPTSGRETQYF. CDR3 DNA: TGTGCCAGCAGCTCCCCGACTAGCGGGAGGGAGACCCAGTACTTC.

The CDR3 nucleotides read TGTGCCAGCAGTTACTCGAGAGAGGGGGCAGCCCAAGAGACCCAGTACTTC. It codes for CASSYSREGAAQETQYF. The V call is TRBV6-2 or TRBV6-3, the J call TRBJ2-5; 7 bases align to TRBD1. V lost 0 bases and J lost 1; bases outside the gene matches: 8. The germline V gene has CDR1 MNHEY and CDR2 SVGEGT. The CDR3 length is 17 residues.

The chain carries TRBV27 and TRBJ1-4; D not resolved. Per germline, CDR1 MNHEY and CDR2 SMNVEV (reference sequence). The CDR3 consists of 13 residues. Trimming took 3 bases from V and 4 from J, leaving 6 bases between them. The CDR3: CASSFWGNEKLFF. The CDR3 bases are TGTGCCAGCAGTTTTTGGGGTAATGAAAAACTGTTTTTT. The full variable domain, rest sourced from reference TRBV27 and TRBJ1-4, is EAQVTQNPRYLITVTGKKLTVTCSQNMNHEYMSWYRQDPGLGLRQIYYSMNVEVTDKGDVPEGYKVSRKEKRNFPLILESPSPNQTSLYFCASSFWGNEKLFFGSGTQLSVL.

The chain has TRBV4-1 and TRBJ1-4; the D is unclear. The CDR3 consists of 16 residues. With 4 bases removed from V and 7 bases from J, the gap between germline ends came to 19 bases. The germline gives CDR1 MGHRA, CDR2 YSYEKL. Here the CDR3 DNA reads TGCGCCAGCAGCCGATACCCCGATGTGGTGGGTGAAAAACTGTTTTTT. Translation: CASSRYPDVVGEKLFF.

This chain links TRBV5-1 with TRBJ2-7; a possible D gene is TRBD1 (6 bases). In germline, CDR1 is SGHRS, CDR2 YFSETQ. CDR3 size: 15 residues. With 2 bases removed from V and 0 bases from J, the gap between germline ends came to 12 bases. The CDR3: CASSFATGPSYEQYF. CDR3 coding DNA: TGCGCCAGCAGCTTTGCGACAGGTCCCTCCTACGAGCAGTACTTC. Based on the CDR3 plus reference TRBV5-1 and TRBJ2-7, the full variable domain is KAGVTQTPRYLIKTRGQQVTLSCSPISGHRSVSWYQQTPGQGLQFLFEYFSETQRNKGNFPGRFSGRQFSNSRSEMNVSTLELGDSALYLCASSFATGPSYEQYFGPGTRLTVT.

V gene TRBV6-2 or TRBV6-3 combines with J gene TRBJ2-1, with D perhaps matching TRBD1 (5 bases). Trimming cost V 1 base and J 8 bases, with 15 bases left between them. The CDR3 spans 15 residues. Looked up from germline, CDR1 is MNHEY and CDR2 is SVGEGT. The chain's CDR3 is CASSYWQGDRDEQFF. The CDR3 bases are TGTGCCAGCAGTTACTGGCAGGGTGATAGAGATGAGCAGTTCTTC.